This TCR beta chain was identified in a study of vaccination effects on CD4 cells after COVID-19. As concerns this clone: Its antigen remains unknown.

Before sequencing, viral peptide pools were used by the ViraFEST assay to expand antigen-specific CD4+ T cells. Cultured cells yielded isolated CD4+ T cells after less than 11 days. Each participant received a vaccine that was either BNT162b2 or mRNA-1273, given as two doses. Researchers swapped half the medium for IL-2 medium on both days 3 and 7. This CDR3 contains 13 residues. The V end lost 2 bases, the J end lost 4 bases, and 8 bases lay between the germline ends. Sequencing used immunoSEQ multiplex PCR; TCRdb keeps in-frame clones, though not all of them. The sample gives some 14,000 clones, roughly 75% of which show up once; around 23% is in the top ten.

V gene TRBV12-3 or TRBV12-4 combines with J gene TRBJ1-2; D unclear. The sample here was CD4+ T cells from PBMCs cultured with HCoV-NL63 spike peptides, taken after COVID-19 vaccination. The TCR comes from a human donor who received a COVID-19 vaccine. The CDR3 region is CASSLRAGYGYTF. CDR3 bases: TGTGCCAGCAGTTTAAGGGCAGGCTATGGCTACACCTTC.